This T cell receptor (beta chain) originates from a study of blood T cell repertoires in COVID-19. Study information: COVID-19 samples collected from the United States, Italy and Spain covered acute and convalescent phases.

The CDR3 totals 15 residues. Germline V lookup: CDR1 PRHDT, CDR2 FYEKMQ (reference sequence). Trimming took off 0 bases at V and 5 bases at J, with 11 bases between the two ends. Using immunoSEQ multiplex PCR, the repertoire was profiled, and TCRdb retains in-frame clones only, with some absent. The sample holds around 250,000 clones; 65% to 90% are singletons and the top ten take roughly 15%. Clinical history reported by participants formed the basis on which cohorts were assigned. Before being deemed recovered, Cohort 3 donors had two negative PCRs, clearance, or symptom resolution. V is TRBV13 and J is TRBJ1-3, with no clear D. The sequenced material came from PBMCs or T cells enriched from blood (not recorded which). This clonotype was obtained from a man aged 18 to 29 who had recovered from COVID-19. CDR3 protein: CASSLGGQARNTIYF. DNA of the CDR3: TGTGCCAGCAGCTTAGGTGGGCAGGCGCGAAACACCATATATTTT.